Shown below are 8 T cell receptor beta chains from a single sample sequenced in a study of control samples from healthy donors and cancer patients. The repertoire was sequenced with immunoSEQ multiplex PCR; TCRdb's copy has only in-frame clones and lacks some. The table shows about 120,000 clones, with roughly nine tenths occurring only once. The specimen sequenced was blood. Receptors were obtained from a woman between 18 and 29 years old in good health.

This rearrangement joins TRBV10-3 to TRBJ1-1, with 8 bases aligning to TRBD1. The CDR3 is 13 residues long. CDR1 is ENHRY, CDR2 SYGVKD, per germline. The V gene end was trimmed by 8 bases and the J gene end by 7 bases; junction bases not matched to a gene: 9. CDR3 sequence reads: CAILEQGGREAFF. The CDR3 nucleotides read TGTGCCATCCTCGAACAGGGGGGGCGTGAAGCTTTCTTT.

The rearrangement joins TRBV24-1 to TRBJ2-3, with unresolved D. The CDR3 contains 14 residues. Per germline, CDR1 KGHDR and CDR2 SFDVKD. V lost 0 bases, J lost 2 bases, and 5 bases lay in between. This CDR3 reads CATSDLSTTDTQYF. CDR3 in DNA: TGTGCCACCAGTGATTTGTCCACCACAGATACGCAGTATTTT.

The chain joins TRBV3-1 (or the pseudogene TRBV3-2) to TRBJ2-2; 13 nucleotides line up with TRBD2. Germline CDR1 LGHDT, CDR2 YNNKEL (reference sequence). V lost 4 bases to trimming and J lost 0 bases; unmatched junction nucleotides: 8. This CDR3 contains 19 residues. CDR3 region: CASSRHSGTSGANTGELFF. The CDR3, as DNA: TGTGCCAGCAGCCGACATTCCGGGACTAGCGGGGCGAACACCGGGGAGCTGTTTTTT.

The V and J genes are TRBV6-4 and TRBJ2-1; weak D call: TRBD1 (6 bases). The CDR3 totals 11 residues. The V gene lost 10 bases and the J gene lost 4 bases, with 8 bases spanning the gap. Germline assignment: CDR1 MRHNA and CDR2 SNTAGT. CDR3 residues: CATTGYNEQFF. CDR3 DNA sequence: TGTGCCACCACAGGGTACAATGAGCAGTTCTTC.

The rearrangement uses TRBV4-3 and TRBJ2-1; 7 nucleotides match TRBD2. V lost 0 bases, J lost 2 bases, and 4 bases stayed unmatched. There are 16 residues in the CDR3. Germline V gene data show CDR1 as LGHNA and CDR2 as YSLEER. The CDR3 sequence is CASSQEGGSPYNEQFF. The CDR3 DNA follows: TGCGCCAGCAGCCAAGAGGGAGGGTCCCCCTACAATGAGCAGTTCTTC.

The CDR3 reads CASSFGPSGETQYF. DNA of the CDR3: TGCGCCAGCAGCTTTGGGCCCTCGGGGGAGACCCAGTACTTC. This sequence joins TRBV5-1 and TRBJ2-5; TRBD2 might be the D (5 bases). Per germline, CDR1 SGHRS and CDR2 YFSETQ. Trimming removed 2 bases from V and 5 bases from J, with 13 bases in between. The CDR3 is 14 amino acids.

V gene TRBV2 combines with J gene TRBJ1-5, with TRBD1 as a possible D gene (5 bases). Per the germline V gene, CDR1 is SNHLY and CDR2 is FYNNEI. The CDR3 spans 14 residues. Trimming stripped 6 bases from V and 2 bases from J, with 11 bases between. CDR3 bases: TGTGCCAGCAGAGTTCAGGGCGGCAATCAGCCCCAGCATTTT. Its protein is CASRVQGGNQPQHF.

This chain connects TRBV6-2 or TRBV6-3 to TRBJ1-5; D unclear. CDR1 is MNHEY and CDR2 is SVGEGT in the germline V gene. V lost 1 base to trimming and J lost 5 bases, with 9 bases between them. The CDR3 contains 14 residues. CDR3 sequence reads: CASSYFGIDQPQHF. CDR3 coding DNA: TGTGCCAGCAGTTACTTCGGAATCGATCAGCCCCAGCATTTT.